The 21 T cell receptor beta chains below come from one sample, sequenced in a study of cytotoxic CD8 clonotypes in ibrutinib-treated CLL. TCRdb's table, derived via immunoSEQ multiplex PCR, lists solely in-frame clones and lacks some. The data hold roughly 47,000 clones, with roughly 57% observed a single time. This material consisted of PBMCs, taken after 12 months of ibrutinib treatment. The receptors come from a human donor with chronic lymphocytic leukemia.

The rearrangement uses TRBV4-2 and TRBJ1-1; D not certain. V lost 7 bases and J 0 bases, leaving 15 bases between the germline ends. CDR3 length: 15 amino acids. Germline V lookup: CDR1 LGHNA, CDR2 YNFKEQ. The CDR3 nucleotides are TGTGCCAGCACTAACCCCGGGGTCATGAACACTGAAGCTTTCTTT. Encoded protein: CASTNPGVMNTEAFF.

The genes are TRBV7-2 and TRBJ1-2; TRBD1 aligns across 7 bases. CDR1 is SGHTA and CDR2 is FQGNSA in the germline V gene. V was pared by 5 bases and J by 7 bases, with 7 bases of the junction left unmatched. The CDR3 is 13 residues long. The CDR3 region is CASSQGDSFGYTF. The CDR3 DNA sequence: TGTGCCAGCAGCCAGGGGGACAGCTTTGGCTACACCTTC.

The gene calls are TRBV29-1 and TRBJ2-5; D is possibly TRBD2 (5 bases). This CDR3 spans 12 amino acids. The V and J ends lost 7 bases and 5 bases respectively, with 14 bases between them. CDR1 and CDR2 (germline): SQVTM, ANQGSEA. CDR3 amino acids: CSGEGLVETQYF. CDR3 coding DNA: TGCAGCGGCGAGGGATTGGTGGAGACCCAGTACTTC.

In this sample, this clone turned up a few times. This rearrangement joins TRBV10-1 to TRBJ2-5; TRBD1 aligns across 10 bases. V gave up 6 bases and J gave up 5 bases; unmatched junction bases: 6. The germline CDR1 and CDR2 sequences are WNHNN and SYGVQD (reference sequence). The CDR3 loop spans 14 amino acids. The DNA of the CDR3 is TGCGCCAGCAGACTGGGACAGGGGATCGAGACCCAGTACTTC. Encoded protein: CASRLGQGIETQYF.

The genes are TRBV7-3 and TRBJ2-1; no clear D. V was pared by 0 bases and J by 2 bases, with 8 bases between. The germline V gene has CDR1 SGHTA and CDR2 FQGTGA. The CDR3 sequence is 15 residues long. As DNA, the CDR3 is TGTGCCAGCAGCTTAACCTCGCTAGCCTACAATGAGCAGTTCTTC. It is translated as CASSLTSLAYNEQFF.

This sequence joins TRBV30 and TRBJ2-5; 7 bases align to TRBD2. The CDR3 totals 14 residues. With V trimmed by 4 bases and J by 3 bases, 8 bases remained unmatched. Germline values: CDR1 GTSNPN, CDR2 SVGIG (reference sequence). This CDR3 reads CAWTPWAGEETQYF. The CDR3 bases are TGTGCCTGGACCCCGTGGGCGGGAGAAGAGACCCAGTACTTC.

There are a few counts of this clone. Here the CDR3 DNA reads TGTGCCAGCAGCTTAGAATGGGGCAATCAGCCCCAGCATTTT. It codes for CASSLEWGNQPQHF. The rearrangement links TRBV7-2 to TRBJ1-5; D is unclear. The length of the CDR3 is 14 residues. V lost 1 base to trimming and J lost 2 bases, with 6 bases between them. Per germline, CDR1 SGHTA and CDR2 FQGNSA.

This chain connects TRBV5-6 to TRBJ2-7; D not resolved. Germline CDR1 SGHDT, CDR2 YYEEEE. With 2 bases removed from V and 4 bases from J, the gap between germline ends came to 10 bases. There are 13 residues in the CDR3. The CDR3 sequence: CASSLALPYEQYF. DNA of the CDR3: TGTGCCAGCAGCTTAGCCCTCCCGTACGAGCAGTACTTC.

The rearrangement links TRBV5-4 to TRBJ1-2, with TRBD1 matching 8 bases. CDR3 length: 15 residues. The germline V gene has CDR1 SGHNT and CDR2 YYREEE (reference sequence). J lost 3 bases, V lost 6 bases, and 10 bases had no gene match. The CDR3 is CASTHRGQGDYGYTF. The DNA for the CDR3 is TGTGCCAGCACCCACCGAGGACAGGGTGACTATGGCTACACCTTC.

This chain connects TRBV7-2 to TRBJ1-4; D gene unclear. CDR3 length: 15 amino acids. Germline loops: CDR1 SGHTA, CDR2 FQGNSA. Trimming took 5 bases from V and 0 from J, leaving 10 bases between them. CDR3 residues: CASSRGDTTNEKLFF. In DNA form, the CDR3 reads TGTGCCAGCAGCCGAGGAGATACAACTAATGAAAAACTGTTTTTT.

V gene TRBV7-6 combines with J gene TRBJ2-7, with D unclear. The CDR3 runs 13 residues. Germline loops: CDR1 SGHVS, CDR2 FNYEAQ. V lost 4 bases and J 3 bases, leaving 10 bases between the germline ends. The CDR3 coding sequence is TGTGCCAGCAGCTCCCCCGTGAGCTACGAGCAGTACTTC. Encoded protein: CASSSPVSYEQYF.

V and J are TRBV19 and TRBJ1-2; D is ambiguous. Trimming stripped 2 bases from V and 6 bases from J, with 10 bases between. This CDR3 contains 13 residues. CDR1 and CDR2 from the germline V gene are LNHDA and SQIVND (reference sequence). The CDR3 here is CASSITTADGYTF. The CDR3 DNA reads as TGTGCCAGTAGTATAACGACTGCCGATGGCTACACCTTC. The full variable domain, its missing parts supplied by reference TRBV19 and TRBJ1-2, is DGGITQSPKYLFRKEGQNVTLSCEQNLNHDAMYWYRQDPGQGLRLIYYSQIVNDFQKGDIAEGYSVSREKKESFPLTVTSAQKNPTAFYLCASSITTADGYTFGSGTRLTVV.

There are a few counts of this clone. This chain joins TRBV7-9 and TRBJ2-7; weak D call: TRBD1 (5 bases). Trimming left V 1 base short and J 3 bases short, with 13 bases between. The CDR3 has 15 amino acids. Per germline, CDR1 SEHNR and CDR2 FQNEAQ (reference sequence). The DNA for the CDR3 is TGTGCCAGCAGCTTAGGGTCAGGGCCCAACTACGAGCAGTACTTC. Its translation is CASSLGSGPNYEQYF.

This clone was detected only a few times. This chain connects TRBV27 to TRBJ2-2; maybe TRBD2 (5 bases). CDR3 length: 14 amino acids. Deletions cut 5 bases from V and 5 bases from J, with 12 bases between. Germline V CDR1 and CDR2: MNHEY, SMNVEV (reference sequence). The CDR3 spells CASSSASRTGELFF. The CDR3 DNA reads TGTGCCAGCAGTAGCGCTAGCCGAACCGGGGAGCTGTTTTTT.

This clone was detected only a few times. The CDR3 nucleotides read TGCGCCAGCAGCTTGGGGACAGGAAATAGCAATCAGCCCCAGCATTTT. This sequence encodes CASSLGTGNSNQPQHF. This chain links TRBV5-1 with TRBJ1-5; 7 bases map to TRBD1. Germline V gene lookup returns CDR1 SGHRS and CDR2 YFSETQ. Trimming cost V 0 bases and J 0 bases; bases outside gene matches: 3. There are 16 residues in the CDR3.

In its sample, this clone was seen a few times. The DNA for the CDR3 is TGTGCCAGCAGCAAAAAGGGAAAGGGGTATGGCAATCAGCCCCAGCATTTT. Protein sequence: CASSKKGKGYGNQPQHF. The rearrangement uses TRBV21-1 and TRBJ1-5; the table's D call TRBD1 went unverified against the DNA. TRBV21-1 is a known pseudogene. The CDR3 has 17 residues.

The chain is built from TRBV5-1 and TRBJ2-5; tentative D call: TRBD1 (5 bases). Germline V CDR1 and CDR2: SGHRS, YFSETQ. V was pared by 3 bases and J by 5 bases, with 14 bases between. The CDR3 sequence is 14 residues long. As DNA, the CDR3 is TGCGCCAGCAGCTCTACGGACAACCGTGAGACCCAGTACTTC. Translated, it gives CASSSTDNRETQYF. The full variable domain, with the rest looked up from reference TRBV5-1 and TRBJ2-5, is KAGVTQTPRYLIKTRGQQVTLSCSPISGHRSVSWYQQTPGQGLQFLFEYFSETQRNKGNFPGRFSGRQFSNSRSEMNVSTLELGDSALYLCASSSTDNRETQYFGPGTRLLVL.

This chain connects TRBV5-1 to TRBJ2-5; the D gene could be TRBD1 or TRBD2 (5 bases each). Germline V gene sequence: CDR1 SGHRS, CDR2 YFSETQ. The CDR3 extends over 14 amino acids. V dropped 0 bases and J dropped 4 bases, with 10 bases sitting between them. CDR3 amino acids: CASSLGPGGETQYF. DNA for the CDR3: TGCGCCAGCAGCTTGGGCCCTGGGGGAGAGACCCAGTACTTC.

Only a few counts were recorded for this clone. This chain links TRBV6-1 with TRBJ2-2; no definite D call. V was pared by 2 bases and J by 4 bases, with 14 bases between. This CDR3 has 16 residues. CDR1 MNHNS and CDR2 SASEGT come from the germline V gene. The CDR3 coding sequence is TGTGCCAGCAGTGAAATGATCCCTACCCCCACCGGGGAGCTGTTTTTT. This encodes CASSEMIPTPTGELFF.

This clone occurred a few times. One end of the junction varies from germline; a read error may be responsible. This chain uses TRBV14 with TRBJ2-3; possibly TRBD1 or TRBD2 for D (6 bases each). The V gene's germline CDR1 is SGHDN and CDR2 FVKESK. CDR3 length: 17 amino acids. In nucleotides, the CDR3 is TGTGCCAGCAGCGAAGAGGGGGGAGCTAGGAGCACAGATACGCAGTATTTT. It specifies CASSEEGGARSTDTQYF.

CDR3 loop: CATRAGTSGAGELFF. In nucleotides, the CDR3 is TGTGCCACCAGAGCAGGGACTAGCGGGGCCGGGGAGCTGTTTTTT. The J gene is TRBJ2-2, the V gene TRBV15, with TRBD2 matching 13 bases. J gave up 6 bases and V 6 bases, and 4 bases lay outside the gene matches. From germline, CDR1 is LNHNV and CDR2 YYDKDF (reference sequence). The CDR3 spans 15 residues.